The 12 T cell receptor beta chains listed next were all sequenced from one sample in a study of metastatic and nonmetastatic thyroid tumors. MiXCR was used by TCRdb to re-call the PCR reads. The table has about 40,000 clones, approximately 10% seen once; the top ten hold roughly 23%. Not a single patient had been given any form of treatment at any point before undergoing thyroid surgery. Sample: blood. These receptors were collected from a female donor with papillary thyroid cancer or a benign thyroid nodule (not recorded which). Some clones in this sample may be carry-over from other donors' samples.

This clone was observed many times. Here the CDR3 reads CAWDSGNTEAFF. Written as DNA, the CDR3 is TGTGCCTGGGACAGCGGGAACACTGAAGCTTTCTTT. The V call is TRBV30, the J call TRBJ1-1, with TRBD1 as a possible D gene (5 bases). The ends were cut back, 5 bases at V and 1 base at J, with 8 bases in the middle. The CDR3 has 12 amino acids. CDR1 GTSNPN and CDR2 SVGIG come from the germline V gene (reference sequence).

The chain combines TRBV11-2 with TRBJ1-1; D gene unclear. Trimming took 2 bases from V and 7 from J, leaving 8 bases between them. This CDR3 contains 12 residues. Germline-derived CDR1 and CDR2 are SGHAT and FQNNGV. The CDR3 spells CASSLSADEAFF. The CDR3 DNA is TGTGCCAGCAGCTTATCGGCGGATGAAGCTTTCTTT.

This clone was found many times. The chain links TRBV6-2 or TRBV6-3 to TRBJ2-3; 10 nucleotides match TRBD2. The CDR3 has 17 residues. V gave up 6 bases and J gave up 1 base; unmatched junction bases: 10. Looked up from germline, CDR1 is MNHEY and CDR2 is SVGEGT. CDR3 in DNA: TGTGCCAGCAGGTCAGGGGGACTAGCGCTACGCACAGATACGCAGTATTTT. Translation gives CASRSGGLALRTDTQYF.

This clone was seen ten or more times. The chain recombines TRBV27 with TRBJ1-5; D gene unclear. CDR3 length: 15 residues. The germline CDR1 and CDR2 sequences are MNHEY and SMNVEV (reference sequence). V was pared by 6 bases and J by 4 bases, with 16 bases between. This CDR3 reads CASSLAAGGNQPQHF. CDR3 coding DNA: TGTGCCAGCAGCCTCGCAGCGGGTGGAAATCAGCCCCAGCATTTT.

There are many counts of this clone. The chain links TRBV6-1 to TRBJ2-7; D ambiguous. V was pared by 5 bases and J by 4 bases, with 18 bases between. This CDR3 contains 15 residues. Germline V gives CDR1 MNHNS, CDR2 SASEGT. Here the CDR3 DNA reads TGTGCCAGCAGTATTAGGGCTTTTCTAGGGTACGAGCAGTACTTC. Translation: CASSIRAFLGYEQYF.

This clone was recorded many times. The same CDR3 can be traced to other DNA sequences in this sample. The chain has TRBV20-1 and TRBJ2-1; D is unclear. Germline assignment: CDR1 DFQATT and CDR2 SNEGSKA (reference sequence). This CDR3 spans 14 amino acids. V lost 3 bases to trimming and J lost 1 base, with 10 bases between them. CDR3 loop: CSARTAGSYNEQFF. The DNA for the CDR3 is TGCAGTGCTAGGACGGCAGGTTCCTACAATGAGCAGTTCTTC.

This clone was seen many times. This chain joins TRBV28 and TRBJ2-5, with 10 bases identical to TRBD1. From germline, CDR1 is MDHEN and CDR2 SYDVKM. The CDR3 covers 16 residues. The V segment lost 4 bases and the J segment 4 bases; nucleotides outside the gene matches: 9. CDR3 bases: TGTGCCAGCAGTTCCCCCGGGACAGGGGTCAGAGAGACCCAGTACTTC. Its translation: CASSSPGTGVRETQYF.

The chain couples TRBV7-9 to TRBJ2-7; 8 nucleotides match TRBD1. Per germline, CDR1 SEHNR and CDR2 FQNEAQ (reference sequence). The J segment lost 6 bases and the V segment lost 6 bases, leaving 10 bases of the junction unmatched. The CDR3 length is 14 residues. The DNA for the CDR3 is TGTGCCAGCAGTCATACGACAGGGGACCTCGAGCAGTACTTC. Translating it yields CASSHTTGDLEQYF.

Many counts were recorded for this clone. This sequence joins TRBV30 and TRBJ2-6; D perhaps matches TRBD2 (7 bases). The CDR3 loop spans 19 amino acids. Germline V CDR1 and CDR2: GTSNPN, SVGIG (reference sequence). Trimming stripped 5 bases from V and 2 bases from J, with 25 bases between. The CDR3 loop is CAWQRGGGRFLPGANVLTF. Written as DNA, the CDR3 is TGTGCCTGGCAAAGAGGGGGGGGCAGGTTTCTCCCTGGGGCCAACGTCCTGACTTTC.

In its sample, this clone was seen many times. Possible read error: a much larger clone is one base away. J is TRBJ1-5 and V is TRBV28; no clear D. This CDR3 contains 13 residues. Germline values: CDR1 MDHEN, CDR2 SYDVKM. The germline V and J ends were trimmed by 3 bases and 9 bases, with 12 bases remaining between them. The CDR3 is CASSFVLLRPQHF. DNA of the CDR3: TGTGCCAGCAGTTTTGTTTTACTCCGGCCCCAGCATTTT.

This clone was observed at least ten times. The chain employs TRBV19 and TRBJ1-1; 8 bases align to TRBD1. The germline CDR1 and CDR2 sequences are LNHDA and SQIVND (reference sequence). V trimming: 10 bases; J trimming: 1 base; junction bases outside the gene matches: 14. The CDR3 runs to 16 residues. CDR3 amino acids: CATSSRTGRRNTEAFF. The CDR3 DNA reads TGTGCCACCTCGTCCCGGACAGGGAGGCGGAACACTGAAGCTTTCTTT. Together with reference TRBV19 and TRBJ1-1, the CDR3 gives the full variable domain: DGGITQSPKYLFRKEGQNVTLSCEQNLNHDAMYWYRQDPGQGLRLIYYSQIVNDFQKGDIAEGYSVSREKKESFPLTVTSAQKNPTAFYLCATSSRTGRRNTEAFFGQGTRLTVV.

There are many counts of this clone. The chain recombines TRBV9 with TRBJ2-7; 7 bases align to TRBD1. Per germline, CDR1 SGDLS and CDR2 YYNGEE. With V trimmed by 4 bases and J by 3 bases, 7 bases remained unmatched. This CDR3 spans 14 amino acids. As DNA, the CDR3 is TGTGCCAGCAGCAACGACAGGGTGGGCTACGAGCAGTACTTC. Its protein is CASSNDRVGYEQYF.